The sample holds a few counts of the clone carrying this T cell receptor (beta chain). Its target is unknown. The data originate from a study of early T cells in non-severe SARS-CoV-2 infection. Points from the study as a whole: Matches to VDJdb favored anti-spike CD8 responses and missed private and CD4 specificities.

CDR1 and CDR2 from the germline V gene are SEHNR and FQNEAQ (reference sequence). This CDR3 is built from 15 residues. The V gene end was trimmed by 5 bases and the J gene end by 2 bases; junction bases not matched to a gene: 5. Unique molecular identifiers were attached to individual cDNA molecules. MiXCR, run by TCRdb on the 5' RACE reads, gives a single entry per CDR3 protein. The sample has some 26,000 distinct CDR3 sequences; about 4.2% are singletons. The genes are TRBV7-9 and TRBJ2-3, with 9 bases fitting TRBD2. Sequencing was performed on whole blood. The TCR sequence derives from an adult who was a healthcare worker with PCR-confirmed SARS-CoV-2 infection or an uninfected control (not recorded which). CDR3 sequence (DNA): TGTGCCAGCAGCGTGACTAGCGGTACCACAGATACGCAGTATTTT. Translation: CASSVTSGTTDTQYF.